This TCR beta chain was sequenced in a study of Ad26.COV2.S vaccination and SARS-CoV-2 variants (dated by TCRdb to the early 2020s). About the investigation overall: Donors in the vaccine arm were drawn from COV1001, a phase I-IIa trial of Ad26.COV2.S in healthy adults that was multicentre, randomized, double-blind and placebo-controlled. Ad26.COV2.S was administered intramuscularly at 5 x 10^10 or 1 x 10^11 viral particles, either as a single shot or as two shots given 56 days apart. The specificity and breadth of SARS-CoV-2-reactive T cell receptors after Ad26.COV2.S vaccination were assessed by TCRbeta repertoire sequencing. A total of about 30 samples were included in the TCR-sequenced set, comprising around 19 Ad26.COV2.S vaccine recipients, 5 placebo recipients and 8 SARS-CoV-2 convalescent individuals. Trial participants were randomized into five groups of five: low-dose or high-dose Ad26.COV2.S given once or twice, or placebo on both occasions. Throughout the experiments and outcome assessment, investigators stayed blinded to trial group allocation.

Trimming removed 6 bases from V and 5 bases from J, leaving 20 bases between the germline ends. The CDR3 covers 16 residues, taking in both the cysteine and the phenylalanine. The read is trimmed to its CDR3 DNA, 48 bases read in frame from base 1. The germline V gene yields MDHEN for CDR1 and SYDVKM for CDR2. In the paper's terms, the treatment or condition label means: some 20 received Ad26.COV2.S at low or high dose, single or two shots; a few received placebo; per-sample allocation not given. Repertoires of vaccine and placebo recipients were sequenced from samples collected on day 63 after the first injection. Cohort 1b enrolled around 23 adults aged 18-55 years at a single site in Boston, USA, between 29 July and 7 August 2020. Ad26.COV2.S was a replication-incompetent adenovirus type 26 vector expressing a prefusion-stabilized SARS-CoV-2 spike protein from the original Wuhan strain. TCRbeta CDR3 regions were sequenced with the immunoSEQ Assay. After extraction, genomic DNA underwent amplification by bias-controlled multiplex PCR, followed by high-throughput sequencing. In the authors' own workflow: To quantify the absolute abundance of every unique TCRbeta CDR3 region, sequences were collapsed and filtered. T cell fraction was estimated by normalization of TCRbeta template counts to usable DNA, with usable DNA being measured through amplification of reference genes present in all nucleated cells. Repertoire TCRs were annotated as SARS-CoV-2-specific when V gene, CDR3 amino acid sequence and J gene were exactly matched to a known reactive TCR set. MIRA supplied the reference SARS-CoV-2 TCR set, which was filtered for enrichment in COVID-19-positive ImmuneCODE repertoires so that public or cross-reactive TCRs were removed. Based on the MIRA antigens, annotated TCRs were further analysed at the level of specific ORF or position within ORF. Depth was the summed frequency of annotated unique rearrangements, while breadth was defined as annotated unique rearrangements over total unique productive rearrangements. Group comparisons of TCR breadth used two-sided Wilcoxon rank-sum tests. TCRdb stores this immuneACCESS table with in-frame sequences only. Part of the clones is absent; in the studies checked, under half of the shortfall reflects unresolved V genes, and no reason is known for the rest. V and J calls and clone size are those listed in that table; D and trimming were worked out from the DNA. The sample contains roughly 300,000 clones, around 89% of them found a single time. In total, the top ten clones hold roughly 4.8% of the sample.

The study at large found these results: Spike-specific TCR breadth was higher in Ad26.COV2.S recipients than in placebo recipients (P = 0.0014). After vaccination, substantial breadth of spike-specific CD8+ and CD4+ T cell responses was reported. Comparing responses between vaccine doses or regimens was not something the study was powered to do. It was noted by the authors that total T cell responses may have been underestimated by the TCR breadth and depth analyses. Non-spike TCR breadth was comparable between vaccine and placebo recipients, consistent with the vaccine containing only spike.

On this clone: Its target antigen remains unknown. Base qualities were left out, and no much larger clone turns up one base away.

This TCR was recovered from a person aged 18-60 years who received the Ad26.COV2.S COVID-19 vaccine or a placebo. Recombination connected TRBV28 to TRBJ1-5; TRBD1 is perhaps the D gene, given 5 matching bases. The material was peripheral blood, obtained in a trial of Ad26.COV2.S vaccine versus placebo. The encoded CDR3 is CASRPGTDGNHQPQHF. In nucleotide form, the sequence is TGTGCCAGCAGGCCTGGGACTGATGGGAATCATCAGCCCCAGCATTTT.